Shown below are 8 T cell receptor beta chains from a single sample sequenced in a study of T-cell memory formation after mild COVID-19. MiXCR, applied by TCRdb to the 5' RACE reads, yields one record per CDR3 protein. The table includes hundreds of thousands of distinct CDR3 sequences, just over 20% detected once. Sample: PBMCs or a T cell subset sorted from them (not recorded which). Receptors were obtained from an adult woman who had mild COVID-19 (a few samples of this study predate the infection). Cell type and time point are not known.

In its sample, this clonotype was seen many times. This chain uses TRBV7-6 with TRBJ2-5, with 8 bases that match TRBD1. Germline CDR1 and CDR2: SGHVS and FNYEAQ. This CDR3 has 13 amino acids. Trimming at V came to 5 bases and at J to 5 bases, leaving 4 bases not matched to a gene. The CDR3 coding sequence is TGTGCCAGCAGCCTGAGACAGGGGGAGACCCAGTACTTC. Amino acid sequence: CASSLRQGETQYF.

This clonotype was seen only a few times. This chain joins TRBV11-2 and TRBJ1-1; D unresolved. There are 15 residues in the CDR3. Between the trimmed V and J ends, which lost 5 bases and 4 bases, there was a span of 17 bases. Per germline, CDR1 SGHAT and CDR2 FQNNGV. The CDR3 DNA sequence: TGTGCCAGCAGCGGGCTGTCGGGTTTGGGCACTGAAGCTTTCTTT. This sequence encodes CASSGLSGLGTEAFF.

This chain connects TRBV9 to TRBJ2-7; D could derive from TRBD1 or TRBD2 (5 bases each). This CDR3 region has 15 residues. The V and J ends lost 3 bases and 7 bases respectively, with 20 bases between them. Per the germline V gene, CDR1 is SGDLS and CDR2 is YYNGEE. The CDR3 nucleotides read TGTGCCAGCAGCGCCCCCTCGGGACGCCCTTGGGAGCAGTACTTC. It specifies CASSAPSGRPWEQYF.

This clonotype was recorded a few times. CDR3 amino acids: CASSQEGQGAGGNTIYF. CDR3 bases: TGCGCCAGCAGCCAAGAGGGACAGGGGGCCGGGGGAAACACCATATATTTT. This rearrangement joins TRBV4-1 to TRBJ1-3, with TRBD1 matching 12 bases. The CDR3 contains 17 residues. From germline, CDR1 is MGHRA and CDR2 YSYEKL. After removal of 0 bases from V and 4 bases from J, the junction contained 4 bases not matched to a gene.

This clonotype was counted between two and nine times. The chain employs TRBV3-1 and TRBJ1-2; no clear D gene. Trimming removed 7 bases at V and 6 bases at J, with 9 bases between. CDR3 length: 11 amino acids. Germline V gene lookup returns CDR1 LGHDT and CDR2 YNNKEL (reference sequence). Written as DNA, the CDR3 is TGTGCCAGCAATGCCGGGGATGGCTACACCTTC. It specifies CASNAGDGYTF. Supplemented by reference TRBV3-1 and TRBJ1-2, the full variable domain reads DTAVSQTPKYLVTQMGNDKSIKCEQNLGHDTMYWYKQDSKKFLKIMFSYNNKELIINETVPNRFSPKSPDKAHLNLHINSLELGDSAVYFCASNAGDGYTFGSGTRLTVV.

CDR3: CAAGRGWYEQYF. CDR3 in DNA: TGTGCCGCAGGGAGGGGATGGTACGAGCAGTACTTC. The V call is TRBV7-9, the J call TRBJ2-7, with 7 nucleotides matching TRBD2. The CDR3 spans 12 residues. Germline-derived CDR1 and CDR2 are SEHNR and FQNEAQ (reference sequence). The trim removed 11 bases at V and 4 bases at J, leaving 8 bases unmatched.

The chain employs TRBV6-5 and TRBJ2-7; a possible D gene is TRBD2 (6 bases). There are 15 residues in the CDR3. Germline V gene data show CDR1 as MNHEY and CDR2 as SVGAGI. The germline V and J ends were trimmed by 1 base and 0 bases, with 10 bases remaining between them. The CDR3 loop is CASSYLAGPSYEQYF. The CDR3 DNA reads TGTGCCAGCAGTTACTTGGCGGGACCCTCCTACGAGCAGTACTTC.

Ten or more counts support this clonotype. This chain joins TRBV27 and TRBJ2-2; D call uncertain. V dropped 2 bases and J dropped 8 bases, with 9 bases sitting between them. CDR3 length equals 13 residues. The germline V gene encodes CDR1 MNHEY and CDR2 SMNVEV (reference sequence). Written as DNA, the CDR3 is TGTGCCAGCAGTTTAAGATACCTTGGGGAGCTGTTTTTT. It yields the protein CASSLRYLGELFF.